This TCR beta chain is from a study of T-cell memory formation after mild COVID-19 (dated by TCRdb to the early 2020s). As for the study more broadly: TCR sequence clusters from the two donors were found to be largely donor specific. In a couple of donors, T-cell clones that expanded and contracted after mild COVID-19 were followed by sequencing TCRalpha and TCRbeta repertoires longitudinally. The cohort was made up of two young adult volunteers, one female and one male, who were previously healthy. What the work shows at the level of the full study, not this receptor alone: SARS-CoV-2 specificity of the second-wave clones peaking on day 37 was not confirmed. Some responding clones were detected in pre-infection memory, which suggested that pre-existing cross-reactive memory T cells had joined the SARS-CoV-2 response. Contracting CD4+ clones appeared mostly in the CM and EM memory subsets, whereas CD8+ clones were enriched in EMRA. Only a couple of mild cases were covered by the study, and larger cohorts that include severe cases with pre-infection samples were considered necessary. From day 15 to 85, contracting clones showed balanced CD4/CD8 phenotypes, whereas a second wave of clones that expanded from day 15 to 37 leaned towards CD4+.

The CDR3, cysteine through phenylalanine, is 14 amino acids long. Of all the DNA, just the CDR3 is kept, 42 bases in frame from base 1. Here V drops 5 bases and J drops 0 bases, and the junction holds 3 bases not matched to any gene. The germline V gene sets CDR1 to MNHNS and CDR2 to SASEGT. Turning to this clonotype: It lacks a known antigen. No qualities accompany the bases; no much larger clone lies one base away.

The sequencing machine was an Illumina NovaSeq 6000. TCRalpha and TCRbeta cDNA libraries were constructed by 5'RACE with constant-segment primers, with sample barcodes and unique molecular identifiers being introduced. RNA was extracted from every sample with Trizol reagent. The libraries were amplified in two PCR steps, and the second step added a second sample barcode and Illumina TruSeq adapters. Sequencing of the libraries was done on an Illumina NovaSeq, producing 2 x 150 bp paired-end reads. The authors' analysis ran thus. Demultiplexing of reads and collapsing into UMI-guided consensus sequences were performed with migec v1.2.7. With mixcr v2.1.11, UMI consensuses were aligned to TRA and TRB V and J templates and assembled into clonotypes. A clonotype was counted as expanded or contracted only if both edgeR and NoisET called the change significant, with noise models trained on biological replicates. For edgeR calls, the cutoffs were a false discovery rate-adjusted p below 0.01 and a log2 fold-change threshold of 1. As an exploratory analysis of dynamics, max-normalized trajectories of the 1000 most abundant clonotypes were examined with PCA combined with hierarchical clustering. Separately sequenced CD4+ and CD8+ repertoires were used to assign a CD4 or CD8 phenotype to each responding clone. Through fastp at Q25 and MiXCR, TCRdb rebuilt clones from the public reads, retaining in-frame beta chains. Merged by CDR3 protein, the rows form single entries marked with the most common genes and DNA. TCRdb's processing, not the authors', yielded these V and J calls. This sample holds around 200,000 distinct CDR3 sequences; about 18% were observed only once. The ten most abundant clones make up roughly 3.9% of the sample.

PBMCs were isolated by Ficoll-Paque density gradient centrifugation. The source material was PBMCs or a T cell subset sorted from them (not recorded which). The receptor was isolated from a man between 18 and 29 years old who had mild COVID-19 (a few samples of this study predate the infection). The sample titles of this study are shuffled in the database, so cell type and time point are left out; the donor was told from shared clones. Here the chain combines TRBV6-1 and TRBJ1-1; TRBD1 matches 7 bases in the middle. The nucleotide sequence is TGTGCCAGCAGTCAGGGGGGAGTGAACACTGAAGCTTTCTTT. Translated, it gives CASSQGGVNTEAFF.